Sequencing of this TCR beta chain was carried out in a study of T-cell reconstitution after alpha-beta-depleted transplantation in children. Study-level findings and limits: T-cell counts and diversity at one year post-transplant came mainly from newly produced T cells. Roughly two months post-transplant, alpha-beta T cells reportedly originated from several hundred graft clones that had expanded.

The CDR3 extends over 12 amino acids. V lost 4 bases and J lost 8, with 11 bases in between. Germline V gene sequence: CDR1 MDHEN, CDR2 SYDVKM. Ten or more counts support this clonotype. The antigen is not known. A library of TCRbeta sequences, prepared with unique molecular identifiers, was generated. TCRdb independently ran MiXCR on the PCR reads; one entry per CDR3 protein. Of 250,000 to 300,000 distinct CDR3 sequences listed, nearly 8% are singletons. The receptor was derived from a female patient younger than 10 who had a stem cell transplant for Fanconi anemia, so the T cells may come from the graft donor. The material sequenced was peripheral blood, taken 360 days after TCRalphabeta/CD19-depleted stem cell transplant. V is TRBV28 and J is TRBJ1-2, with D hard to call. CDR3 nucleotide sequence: TGTGCCAGCAGTTGGTTTACAAAGGGCTACACCTTC. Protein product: CASSWFTKGYTF.